This is a list of T cell receptor beta chains from one sample in a study of cytotoxic CD8 clonotypes in ibrutinib-treated CLL. Sequencing was performed with immunoSEQ multiplex PCR; in TCRdb, only in-frame clones are kept and a portion is missing. Of 110,000 or so clones in the sample, 58% are singletons; the top ten hold 37%. The sample was PBMCs, taken after 24 months of ibrutinib treatment. All receptors come from a human donor with chronic lymphocytic leukemia. CDR3s include the opening cysteine and the closing phenylalanine or tryptophan. Fields, in order: V gene, D gene, J gene, clone size, CDR3 protein, CDR3 DNA. The D gene is left open where the match is weak. Rows give clone size only sometimes, using once, few, many, or a class for an expanded clone.

TRBV10-2	NA	TRBJ2-7	once	CASTPDGVETYEQYF	TGCGCCAGCACACCGGATGGGGTGGAGACCTACGAGCAGTACTTC
TRBV6-1	NA	TRBJ2-2	NA	CASSEMAGGLGELFF	TGTGCCAGCAGTGAAATGGCCGGGGGCCTGGGGGAGCTGTTTTTT
TRBV5-1	NA	TRBJ1-3	NA	CASSLSPGNTIYF	TGCGCCAGCAGCTTGTCACCTGGAAACACCATATATTTT
TRBV5-4	TRBD2	TRBJ2-6	few	CASSPTSGTGANVLTF	TGTGCCAGCAGCCCGACTAGCGGGACTGGGGCCAACGTCCTGACTTTC
TRBV6-6	TRBD2	TRBJ2-5	NA	CASKERGAGTQYF	TGTGCCAGCAAGGAGCGGGGAGCGGGGACCCAGTACTTC
TRBV4-1	NA	TRBJ2-5	NA	CASSQAGANQETQYF	TGCGCCAGCAGCCAGGCGGGGGCCAACCAAGAGACCCAGTACTTC
TRBV10-3	NA	TRBJ2-1	NA	CAISEWVTTKAKGNEQFF	TGTGCCATCAGTGAGTGGGTGACCACCAAAGCAAAGGGTAATGAGCAGTTCTTC
TRBV7-9	NA	TRBJ1-2	NA	CASSLVGGNYGYTF	TGTGCCAGCAGCTTAGTTGGGGGAAACTATGGCTACACCTTC
TRBV25-1	NA	TRBJ2-4	few	CASSLRARGVQYF	TGTGCCAGCAGCCTGCGGGCGCGAGGGGTTCAGTACTTC
TRBV29-1	NA	TRBJ1-1	few	CSVVDMNTEAFF	TGCAGCGTTGTTGACATGAACACTGAAGCTTTCTTT
TRBV7-9	NA	TRBJ1-2	NA	CASSLPERSDGYTF	TGTGCCAGCAGCTTACCCGAAAGATCGGATGGCTACACCTTC
TRBV18	NA	TRBJ1-6	NA	CASSPQGSNSPLHF	TGTGCCAGCTCACCACAGGGGTCCAATTCACCCCTCCACTTT
TRBV11-3	TRBD2	TRBJ2-3	NA	CASSQRARGVADTQYF	TGTGCCAGCAGCCAAAGGGCGCGGGGGGTGGCAGATACGCAGTATTTT
TRBV25-1	NA	TRBJ1-1	once	CASSNRDGAYEAFF	TGTGCCAGCAGCAACCGGGACGGGGCGTATGAAGCTTTCTTT
TRBV4-1	NA	TRBJ1-1	NA	CASSQGTRNTEAFF	TGCGCCAGCAGCCAAGGGACAAGGAACACTGAAGCTTTCTTT
TRBV5-1	NA	TRBJ1-1	few	CASSEGDGTTEAFF	TGCGCCAGCAGCGAGGGGGACGGCACCACTGAAGCTTTCTTT